The T cell receptor beta chain under discussion was sequenced for a study of immune cell composition in non-small cell lung cancer. The normal lung sample lay at least 3 cm, and maximally far, from the tumour. Clones were sequenced by immunoSEQ multiplex PCR, and TCRdb holds only the in-frame ones, with some missing. The table lists several thousand clones, around two thirds of them singletons. The germline CDR1 and CDR2 sequences are MNHNS and SASEGT. Trimming cost V 7 bases and J 2 bases, with 18 bases left between them. The CDR3 runs 15 residues. The clonotype originates from a human donor with non-small cell lung cancer. The sample was non-adjacent lung tissue. V gene TRBV6-1 combines with J gene TRBJ2-7; possibly TRBD1 for D (5 bases). In DNA form, the CDR3 reads TGTGCCAGCACCCAGGGTCACACCTATCCCTACGAGCAGTACTTC. It encodes CASTQGHTYPYEQYF.